These 17 T cell receptor beta chains were all obtained from the same sample, sequenced in a study of T cells after yellow fever vaccination. TCRdb independently ran MiXCR on the 5' RACE reads; one entry per CDR3 protein. The table records approximately 180,000 distinct CDR3 sequences, 6.2% of them present only once. The source was CD4+ T cells sorted from PBMCs, collected on the day of the first yellow fever vaccination. Receptor source: a man in his late teens or twenties who received the YFV17D yellow fever vaccine.

This clonotype came up many times. The rearrangement joins TRBV7-8 to TRBJ1-1, with D unclear. The germline gives CDR1 SGHVS, CDR2 FQNEAQ. The CDR3 is 13 amino acids. V lost 8 bases, J lost 0 bases, and 10 bases lay in between. The CDR3 region is CASSSAVNTEAFF. CDR3 DNA sequence: TGTGCCAGCTCTTCGGCGGTGAACACTGAAGCTTTCTTT.

The DNA of the CDR3 is TGCGCCAGCAGCTCGGGACAGGGGTGGACCGGGGAGCTGTTTTTT. Translated: CASSSGQGWTGELFF. The chain recombines TRBV5-1 with TRBJ2-2, with 10 bases matching TRBD1. Trimming cost V 3 bases and J 5 bases; bases outside gene matches: 4. The germline gives CDR1 SGHRS, CDR2 YFSETQ. This CDR3 comprises 15 residues.

This rearrangement joins TRBV29-1 to TRBJ1-4, with D perhaps matching TRBD1 (5 bases). V dropped 5 bases and J dropped 4 bases, with 11 bases sitting between them. Germline CDR1 reads SQVTM; CDR2 reads ANQGSEA. The CDR3 has 13 amino acids. The CDR3 protein is CSVPGRDNEKLFF. The CDR3 DNA follows: TGCAGCGTTCCGGGACGGGATAATGAAAAACTGTTTTTT.

This clonotype came up a few times. This sequence joins TRBV7-9 and TRBJ2-7; maybe TRBD2 (6 bases). Trimming shortened V by 2 bases and J by 1 base, and 12 bases separated the two germline ends. The CDR3 spans 15 residues. Germline V CDR1 and CDR2: SEHNR, FQNEAQ (reference sequence). The CDR3 loop is CASSLLAGTSYEQYF. The CDR3 region has the DNA TGTGCCAGCAGCTTACTGGCGGGGACTTCCTACGAGCAGTACTTC.

This clonotype was counted at least ten times. This chain connects TRBV20-1 to TRBJ2-7; D is unresolved. The germline V gene has CDR1 DFQATT and CDR2 SNEGSKA (reference sequence). The ends were cut back, 0 bases at V and 7 bases at J, with 19 bases in the middle. The CDR3 totals 15 residues. The CDR3 DNA follows: TGCAGTGCTAGAGATCTGGTCAGGAGTCCGCGAGAGCAGTACTTC. As protein: CSARDLVRSPREQYF.

Many counts were recorded for this clonotype. The DNA is left out, because the CDR3 cannot be placed on it with certainty; the CDR3 is given as TCRdb lists it. V usage is TRBV4-3 and J usage is TRBJ2-1. The CDR3 comprises 20 residues, both ends counted. Germline CDR1 LGHNA, CDR2 YSLEER. The CDR3 loop is CASSQVRHNEQFFGKDEQFF.

This clonotype was seen many times. This chain joins TRBV20-1 and TRBJ1-1; D uncertain. The CDR3 is made up of 13 amino acids. Germline-derived CDR1 and CDR2 are DFQATT and SNEGSKA (reference sequence). The V end was cut by 2 bases, the J end by 7 bases, with 14 bases between. CDR3 nucleotides: TGCAGTGCTAGAACGCGGAGCAGCGATGAAGCTTTCTTT. Protein: CSARTRSSDEAFF.

This clonotype appeared a few times. The chain links TRBV7-2 to TRBJ2-5; unclear D gene. Trimming removed 8 bases from V and 1 base from J, with 14 bases in between. CDR1 is SGHTA and CDR2 is FQGNSA in the germline V gene. The CDR3 runs to 14 residues. The CDR3 region is CASSTFRPQETQYF. DNA for the CDR3: TGTGCCAGCTCCACCTTCAGGCCCCAAGAGACCCAGTACTTC.

The sample holds many counts of this clonotype. The chain couples TRBV5-1 to TRBJ2-7; 10 nucleotides align to TRBD2. Looked up from germline, CDR1 is SGHRS and CDR2 is YFSETQ. The CDR3 extends over 14 amino acids. V trimming: 0 bases; J trimming: 8 bases; junction bases outside the gene matches: 5. CDR3 protein: CASSLELAGGKQYV. DNA for the CDR3: TGCGCCAGCAGCTTGGAATTAGCGGGGGGAAAGCAGTACGTC.

This clonotype was seen many times. The gene calls are TRBV5-1 and TRBJ2-1; TRBD2 matches 10 bases. Germline loops: CDR1 SGHRS, CDR2 YFSETQ. The CDR3 covers 15 residues. Losses at the gene ends were 4 bases for V and 2 bases for J; bases not matched to a gene: 3. For the CDR3, the DNA is TGCGCCAGCAGCCAGAGCGGGGGGGCCTACAATGAGCAGTTCTTC. Translation: CASSQSGGAYNEQFF.

This clonotype was observed a handful of times. This chain uses TRBV6-1 with TRBJ1-6, with TRBD1 as a possible D gene (6 bases). V was clipped by 3 bases and J by 10 bases, with 10 bases between them. From germline, CDR1 is MNHNS and CDR2 SASEGT. This CDR3 spans 13 amino acids. The CDR3 loop is CASSDTGLSPLHF. The CDR3 DNA sequence: TGTGCCAGCAGTGATACAGGGCTCTCACCCCTCCACTTT.

The chain links TRBV5-4 to TRBJ2-3; 9 positions match TRBD1. The junction had 10 bases not matched to a gene; V was cut back by 3 bases and J by 8 bases. The germline V gene has CDR1 SGHNT and CDR2 YYREEE (reference sequence). The CDR3 contains 15 residues. The CDR3 loop is CASSSQQGARVTQYF. CDR3 coding DNA: TGTGCCAGCAGCTCGCAACAGGGGGCGCGAGTTACGCAGTATTTT.

Notes on this clonotype: The junction does not match germline at one end; this may be a read error. The chain has TRBV7-7 and TRBJ1-5; D is ambiguous. Per the germline V gene, CDR1 is SSHAT and CDR2 is FNYEAQ (reference sequence). The CDR3 has 19 residues. The CDR3 protein is CASSASSGISGWGNQPQHF. The DNA of the CDR3 is TGTGCTAGCAGCGCGTCCTCGGGGATATCTGGATGGGGCAATCAGCCCCAGCATTTT.

This clonotype showed up just a few times. The V gene is TRBV16, the J gene TRBJ1-1; maybe TRBD1 (5 bases). This CDR3 contains 15 residues. V was shortened by 0 bases and J by 7 bases, with 15 bases between the two germline ends. Germline loops: CDR1 KGHSY, CDR2 FQNENV. Here the CDR3 DNA reads TGTGCCAGCAGCCAATCGAGGGATTTGCAGGGTGAAGCTTTCTTT. Protein product: CASSQSRDLQGEAFF.

In this sample, this clonotype turned up a few times. The rearrangement joins TRBV5-1 to TRBJ2-5; possibly TRBD1 for D (6 bases). The CDR3 is 15 residues long. V lost 0 bases and J 5 bases, leaving 14 bases between the germline ends. In germline, CDR1 is SGHRS, CDR2 YFSETQ. Written as DNA, the CDR3 is TGCGCCAGCAGCTTGGGTGGGGGCCGTGTTGAGACCCAGTACTTC. It codes for CASSLGGGRVETQYF.

The J gene is TRBJ1-1, the V gene TRBV10-3; D is undetermined. This CDR3 has 12 residues. The ends were cut back, 5 bases at V and 1 base at J, with 5 bases in the middle. Looked up from germline, CDR1 is ENHRY and CDR2 is SYGVKD. CDR3 amino acids: CAISTGNTEAFF. For the CDR3, the DNA is TGTGCCATCAGTACGGGGAACACTGAAGCTTTCTTT.

This clonotype was recorded at least ten times. The chain is built from TRBV7-9 and TRBJ1-4; 8 bases match TRBD1. The CDR3 consists of 15 residues. CDR1 is SEHNR and CDR2 is FQNEAQ in the germline V gene (reference sequence). V was pared by 4 bases and J by 7 bases, with 8 bases of the junction left unmatched. The CDR3 protein is CASSSQGARVEKLFF. CDR3 nucleotide sequence: TGTGCCAGCAGCTCCCAGGGGGCGCGGGTTGAAAAACTGTTTTTT. Combining the CDR3 with reference TRBV7-9 and TRBJ1-4 gives the whole variable domain DTGVSQNPRHKITKRGQNVTFRCDPISEHNRLYWYRQTLGQGPEFLTYFQNEAQLEKSRLLSDRFSAERPKGSFSTLEIQRTEQGDSAMYLCASSSQGARVEKLFFGSGTQLSVL.